A selection of T cell receptor beta chains follows, all from one sample in a study of regulatory T cells in long-lasting Graves disease. MiXCR was run by TCRdb on the multiplex PCR reads, yielding one entry per CDR3 protein. The sample records over 350,000 distinct CDR3 sequences, roughly 20% being singletons. The input for sequencing was peripheral blood mononuclear cells (PBMCs), taken when the disease was refractory, from a patient treated with antithyroid drugs. The receptors were sampled from a female donor with Graves disease. CDR3s include the opening cysteine and the closing phenylalanine or tryptophan. A D gene is named only where the DNA matches it firmly.

V	length	D	J	CDR3
TRBV7-6	12	-	TRBJ2-7	CASSPDGSEQYF
TRBV14	14	TRBD1	TRBJ1-2	CASSLRTGGYGYTF
TRBV12-3/TRBV12-4	13	TRBD1	TRBJ1-2	CASSLNRGDGYTF
TRBV7-2	14	-	TRBJ1-1	CASSRGGGSTEAFF
TRBV12-3/TRBV12-4	13	TRBD1	TRBJ1-2	CASSAPDRDGYTF
TRBV6-1	15	TRBD2	TRBJ2-3	CASSGWGLATDTQYF
TRBV7-2	15	-	TRBJ2-6	CASSPDSYGANVLTF
TRBV5-1	18	-	TRBJ2-6	CASSPRGPGGSGANVLTF
TRBV12-3/TRBV12-4	11	-	TRBJ1-1	CASTRGAEAFF
TRBV11-3	17	TRBD2	TRBJ2-5	CASSHQRGPSGQETQYF
TRBV12-3/TRBV12-4	13	-	TRBJ1-1	CASNMDSRSQAFF
TRBV10-3	13	TRBD1	TRBJ2-7	CAISGTGGYEQYF
TRBV28	14	-	TRBJ2-1	CASRSVSSYNEQFF
TRBV30	15	-	TRBJ2-2	CAWSGFPGVTGELFF
TRBV12-3/TRBV12-4	16	-	TRBJ1-1	CASSLAGGSRNTEAFF
TRBV2	12	TRBD1	TRBJ2-3	CAGQGNTDTQYF
TRBV6-1	17	-	TRBJ2-5	CASSEASRSLYQETQYF
TRBV20-1	20	TRBD2	TRBJ2-5	CSARSKGLAGKIRGEETQYF
TRBV10-3	16	-	TRBJ1-5	CAISDRAGYSNQPQHF
TRBV24-1	16	-	TRBJ1-2	CATSDTGTTGNYGYTF
TRBV7-7	14	-	TRBJ1-5	CASTLRMGNQPQHF
TRBV20-1	15	-	TRBJ2-7	CSARVPTGRGYEQYF
TRBV6-1	14	TRBD1	TRBJ1-1	CASSRDRGLTEAFF
TRBV12-3/TRBV12-4	17	TRBD1	TRBJ1-2	CASSLVGQGAFADGYTF
TRBV15	14	-	TRBJ2-5	CATSTGGGVETQYF
TRBV27	14	-	TRBJ2-7	CASSLGGAGGEQYF
TRBV11-2	17	TRBD1	TRBJ2-1	CASSLGDFWQGDNEQFF
TRBV27	14	TRBD1	TRBJ2-5	CASSYTGGEETQYF
TRBV10-3	13	-	TRBJ2-5	CATYSEFVETQYF
TRBV2	14	-	TRBJ2-7	CASSEVGREYEQYF
TRBV6-2/TRBV6-3	17	-	TRBJ2-7	CASSYLGGGGEAYEQYF
TRBV5-1	14	-	TRBJ1-4	CASSLDGTNEKLFF
TRBV5-6	13	TRBD2	TRBJ2-2	CASSGEGTGELFF
TRBV19	14	-	TRBJ1-5	CASSIETGNQPQHF
TRBV7-2	16	TRBD2	TRBJ2-2	CASSLSSGSSTGELFF
TRBV5-1	13	TRBD1	TRBJ2-7	CASSLTGGYEQYF
TRBV7-2	14	-	TRBJ1-1	CASSLGWGGTEAFF
TRBV5-4	14	-	TRBJ1-5	CASSLFGVDQPQHF
TRBV5-1	12	-	TRBJ2-2	CASKEGTGELFF
TRBV27	16	-	TRBJ1-4	CASSLTTGHSNEKLFF
TRBV7-2	16	TRBD1	TRBJ2-2	CASSFNQGAGTGELFF
TRBV6-1	14	TRBD1	TRBJ1-1	CAIHRTGLNTEAFF
TRBV2	14	TRBD1	TRBJ1-2	CASSERGQGSGYTF
TRBV28	13	-	TRBJ2-7	CASSFSTGNEQYF
TRBV28	15	TRBD2	TRBJ2-5	CASGARSGGDGTQYF
TRBV6-1	12	-	TRBJ2-7	CASSRVSHEQYF
TRBV12-3/TRBV12-4	15	-	TRBJ2-1	CASSFAGKENNEQFF
TRBV6-1	16	TRBD2	TRBJ2-7	CAKLSASGRSTYEQYF
TRBV6-1	12	-	TRBJ2-3	CASILIPKAQYF
TRBV29-1	14	-	TRBJ2-5	CSVEDPRRQETQYF
TRBV12-5	15	-	TRBJ2-7	CASGSIAGDWREQYF
TRBV6-1	15	TRBD1	TRBJ2-7	CASSPGQEMFYEQYF
TRBV19	15	-	TRBJ2-7	CASSIRGDISYEQYF
TRBV27	17	TRBD2	TRBJ2-6	CASSFGLAGDGANVLTF
TRBV7-2	13	-	TRBJ2-4	CASSLAGHNIQYF